Shown below are 10 T cell receptor beta chains from a single sample sequenced in a study of early T cells in non-severe SARS-CoV-2 infection. Each CDR3 protein is one row after TCRdb ran MiXCR on the 5' RACE reads. The profile shows 75,000 or so distinct CDR3 sequences, about 10% of them singletons. This material consisted of whole blood, taken at baseline. The receptor set was obtained from an adult who was a healthcare worker with PCR-confirmed SARS-CoV-2 infection or an uninfected control (not recorded which).

The sample holds many counts of this clonotype. V and J are TRBV11-2 and TRBJ2-4; weak D call: TRBD1 (6 bases). Germline V gene lookup returns CDR1 SGHAT and CDR2 FQNNGV. The V end was cut by 5 bases, the J end by 9 bases, with 11 bases between. The CDR3 contains 12 residues. The CDR3: CASSPQGTIQYF. The CDR3 coding sequence is TGTGCCAGCAGCCCTCAGGGGACCATTCAGTACTTC. Combining the CDR3 with reference TRBV11-2 and TRBJ2-4 gives the whole variable domain EAGVAQSPRYKIIEKRQSVAFWCNPISGHATLYWYQQILGQGPKLLIQFQNNGVVDDSQLPKDRFSAERLKGVDSTLKIQPAKLEDSAVYLCASSPQGTIQYFGAGTRLSVL.

The chain joins TRBV7-2 to TRBJ1-2; 8 positions match TRBD1. The ends lost 5 bases at V and 3 bases at J; junction bases unmatched: 8. This CDR3 is built from 15 residues. In germline, CDR1 is SGHTA, CDR2 FQGNSA. CDR3 protein: CASSPGQGAYYGYTF. In DNA, the CDR3 is TGTGCCAGCAGCCCCGGGCAGGGGGCATACTATGGCTACACCTTC.

This clonotype occurred a few times. The chain has TRBV5-1 and TRBJ2-2; D gene ambiguous. The CDR3 is 15 residues long. Trimming took 1 base from V and 8 from J, leaving 15 bases between them. Germline-derived CDR1 and CDR2 are SGHRS and YFSETQ. The DNA of the CDR3 is TGCGCCAGCAGCTTGTATCTAGGCGATACTGGGGAGCTGTTTTTT. It codes for CASSLYLGDTGELFF.

V gene TRBV2 combines with J gene TRBJ1-1; D perhaps matches TRBD1 (5 bases). From germline, CDR1 is SNHLY and CDR2 FYNNEI. This CDR3 is 11 amino acids long. CDR3 sequence reads: CPHTDSLEAFF. The CDR3 DNA sequence: TGTCCCCACACCGACAGCCTCGAAGCTTTCTTT.

A single count supports this clonotype. The chain employs TRBV15 and TRBJ2-1, with TRBD1 matching over 9 bases. V was clipped by 3 bases and J by 7 bases; unmatched bases: 1. CDR3 length: 13 amino acids. The germline V gene has CDR1 LNHNV and CDR2 YYDKDF (reference sequence). The CDR3 nucleotides are TGTGCCACCAGCAGTGACAGGGGGAATGAGCAGTTCTTC. As protein: CATSSDRGNEQFF.

This clonotype has just a few counts. DNA for the CDR3: TGTGCCAGCAGCAAAGCTTCGGCACCCCAAGAGACCCAGTACTTC. It is translated as CASSKASAPQETQYF. The chain employs TRBV21-1 and TRBJ2-5. TRBV21-1 is designated a pseudogene. CDR3 length: 15 residues.

The V call is TRBV6-2 or TRBV6-3, the J call TRBJ2-3; D uncertain. The CDR3 is 10 amino acids. From germline, CDR1 is MNHEY and CDR2 SVGEGT. Trimming removed 8 bases from V and 4 bases from J, with 4 bases in between. CDR3 region: CASRSDTQYF. DNA for the CDR3: TGTGCCAGCCGGTCAGATACGCAGTATTTT.

V and J are TRBV5-1 and TRBJ2-7; maybe TRBD1 (5 bases). V lost 1 base and J 5 bases, leaving 13 bases between the germline ends. The CDR3 loop spans 14 amino acids. Germline V gives CDR1 SGHRS, CDR2 YFSETQ. CDR3 sequence reads: CASSLYQGGNEQYF. DNA of the CDR3: TGCGCCAGCAGCTTGTACCAGGGCGGCAACGAGCAGTACTTC.

The rearrangement joins TRBV11-2 to TRBJ1-2; D is unresolved. The CDR3 is made up of 12 amino acids. Per germline, CDR1 SGHAT and CDR2 FQNNGV. The V and J ends lost 5 bases and 4 bases respectively, with 8 bases between them. CDR3 sequence: CASSPEGYGYTF. The CDR3 DNA sequence: TGTGCCAGCAGCCCAGAGGGCTATGGCTACACCTTC.

This clonotype was found many times. V usage is TRBV5-1 and J usage is TRBJ2-2, with D tentatively TRBD1 (5 bases). V lost 0 bases and J 6 bases, leaving 6 bases between the germline ends. The CDR3 is made up of 13 amino acids. Germline V gene sequence: CDR1 SGHRS, CDR2 YFSETQ. Here the CDR3 reads CASSLETAGELFF. In nucleotides, the CDR3 is TGCGCCAGCAGCTTGGAGACAGCCGGGGAGCTGTTTTTT.